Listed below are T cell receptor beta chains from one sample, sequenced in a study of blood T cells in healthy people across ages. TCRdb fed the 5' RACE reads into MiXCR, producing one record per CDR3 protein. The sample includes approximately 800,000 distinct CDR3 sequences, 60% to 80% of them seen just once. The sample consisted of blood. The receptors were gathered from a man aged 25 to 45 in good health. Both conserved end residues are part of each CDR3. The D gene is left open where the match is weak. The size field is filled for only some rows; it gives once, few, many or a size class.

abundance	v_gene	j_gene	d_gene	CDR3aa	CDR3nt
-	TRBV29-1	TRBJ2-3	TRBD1	CSVGGQGDTQYF	TGCAGCGTTGGGGGACAGGGCGATACGCAGTATTTT
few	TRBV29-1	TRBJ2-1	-	CSVEWQKYNEQFF	TGCAGCGTTGAATGGCAGAAATACAATGAGCAGTTCTTC
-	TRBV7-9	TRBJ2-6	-	CASSLGGPSGANVLTF	TGTGCCAGCAGCTTAGGAGGGCCTTCAGGGGCCAACGTCCTGACTTTC
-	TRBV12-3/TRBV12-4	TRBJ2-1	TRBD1	CASSLIGGLSNEQFF	TGTGCCAGCAGTTTAATAGGGGGCCTGTCGAATGAGCAGTTCTTC
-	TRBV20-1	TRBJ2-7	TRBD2	CSARLLAGESQYF	TGCAGTGCTAGATTGCTAGCGGGGGAATCGCAGTACTTC
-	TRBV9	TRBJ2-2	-	CAGSPEGTGELFF	TGTGCCGGCAGTCCGGAGGGCACCGGGGAGCTGTTTTTT
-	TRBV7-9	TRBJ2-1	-	CASSLAGTLVNEQFF	TGTGCCAGCAGCTTGGCGGGGACCCTGGTCAATGAGCAGTTCTTC
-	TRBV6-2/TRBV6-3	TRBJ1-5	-	CASTDTWMGQPQHF	TGTGCCAGCACCGATACATGGATGGGTCAGCCCCAGCATTTT
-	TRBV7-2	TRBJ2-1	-	CASRGSSCNEQFF	TGTGCCAGCCGGGGGAGCTCCTGCAATGAGCAGTTCTTC
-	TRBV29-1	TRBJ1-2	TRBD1	CSVETGDNYGYTF	TGCAGCGTTGAAACAGGGGACAACTATGGCTACACCTTC
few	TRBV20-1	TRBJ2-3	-	CSARDLAKGTDTQYF	TGCAGTGCTAGAGATCTAGCGAAGGGCACAGATACGCAGTATTTT
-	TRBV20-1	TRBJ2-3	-	CSATLGTDTQYF	TGCAGTGCCACCCTCGGCACAGATACGCAGTATTTT
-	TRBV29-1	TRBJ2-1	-	CSVGMVSRGEQFF	TGCAGCGTTGGAATGGTCTCTCGCGGTGAGCAGTTCTTC
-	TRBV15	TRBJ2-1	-	CATQKLNEQFF	TGTGCCACCCAAAAGCTAAATGAGCAGTTCTTC
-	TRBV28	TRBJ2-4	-	CASRPRQTKNIQYF	TGTGCCAGCAGACCCCGACAGACCAAAAACATTCAGTACTTC
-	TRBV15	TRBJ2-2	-	CATRAPPTNTGELFF	TGTGCCACCCGCGCTCCACCGACGAACACCGGGGAGCTGTTTTTT
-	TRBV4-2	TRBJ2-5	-	CASSRGAGEETQYF	TGTGCCAGCAGCCGTGGGGCAGGGGAAGAGACCCAGTACTTC
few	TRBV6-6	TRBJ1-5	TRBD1	CASSYPGGSGQPQHF	TGTGCCAGCAGTTACCCAGGGGGCAGCGGTCAGCCCCAGCATTTT
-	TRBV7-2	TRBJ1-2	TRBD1	CASSLGVTGYDYGYTF	TGTGCCAGCAGCTTAGGGGTGACAGGGTATGACTATGGCTACACCTTC
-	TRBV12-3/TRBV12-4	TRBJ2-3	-	CASSFNRDSRNTQYF	TGTGCCAGCAGTTTTAACCGGGACTCCCGCAATACGCAGTATTTT
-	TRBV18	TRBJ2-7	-	CASSPGADVSYEQYF	TGTGCCAGCTCACCAGGGGCGGACGTATCCTACGAGCAGTACTTC
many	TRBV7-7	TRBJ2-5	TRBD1	CASSVGQQETQYF	TGTGCCAGCAGTGTGGGACAGCAAGAGACCCAGTACTTC
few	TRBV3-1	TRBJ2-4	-	CASSPRGTKNIQYF	TGTGCCAGCAGCCCCCGGGGGACCAAAAACATTCAGTACTTC
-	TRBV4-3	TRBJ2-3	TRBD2	CASSQVLWTLAGAGDTQYF	TGCGCCAGCAGCCAAGTCCTCTGGACCTTAGCGGGGGCTGGAGATACGCAGTATTTT
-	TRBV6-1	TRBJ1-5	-	CASSVEAQGQPQHF	TGTGCCAGCAGTGTCGAGGCGCAGGGACAGCCCCAGCATTTT
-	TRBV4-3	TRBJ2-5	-	CASSQALRETQYF	TGCGCCAGCAGCCAAGCCCTTAGGGAGACCCAGTACTTC
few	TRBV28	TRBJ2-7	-	CASLGAYEQYF	TGTGCCAGTTTAGGGGCGTACGAGCAGTACTTC
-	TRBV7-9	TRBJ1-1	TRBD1	CASSSTWTGGASFEAFF	TGTGCCAGCAGCTCCACCTGGACAGGGGGTGCCTCCTTTGAAGCTTTCTTT
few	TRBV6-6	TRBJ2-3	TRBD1	CASSTRTGGSTDTQYF	TGTGCCAGCAGTACCCGGACAGGGGGCAGCACAGATACGCAGTATTTT